This TCR beta chain was identified during a study of Ad26.COV2.S vaccination and SARS-CoV-2 variants. About the research overall: Participants got Ad26.COV2.S intramuscularly, once or twice 56 days apart.

Germline loops: CDR1 LNHDA, CDR2 SQIVND (reference sequence). CDR3 length: 14 residues. Trimming removed 6 bases at V and 6 bases at J, with 15 bases between. A note on this clone: The antigen is not known.

Study-wide results and limits: Recipients given vaccine exceeded placebo recipients in spike-specific TCR breadth. The breadth of spike-specific CD8+ and CD4+ T cell responses after vaccination was reportedly substantial.

Clones were read by immunoSEQ multiplex PCR, and TCRdb kept only the in-frame ones, dropping some. This sample has 360,000 or so clones, with around 90% found just once. Treatment meaning: roughly 19 received Ad26.COV2.S at low or high dose, single or two shots; about 5 received placebo; per-sample allocation not given. Specimen acquisition occurred on day 63 following the initial vaccine or placebo injection. As its vector, the vaccine had Ad26, which expressed Wuhan-strain SARS-CoV-2 spike. This TCR was sampled from a person between 18 and 65 years old who received the Ad26.COV2.S COVID-19 vaccine or a placebo. The J gene is TRBJ1-5, the V gene TRBV19; D may be TRBD1 (5 bases). The source material was peripheral blood, sampled in a trial of Ad26.COV2.S vaccine versus placebo. The CDR3 reads CASRAAGLGQPQHF. The DNA of the CDR3 is TGTGCCAGTAGGGCGGCAGGGTTGGGTCAGCCCCAGCATTTT.